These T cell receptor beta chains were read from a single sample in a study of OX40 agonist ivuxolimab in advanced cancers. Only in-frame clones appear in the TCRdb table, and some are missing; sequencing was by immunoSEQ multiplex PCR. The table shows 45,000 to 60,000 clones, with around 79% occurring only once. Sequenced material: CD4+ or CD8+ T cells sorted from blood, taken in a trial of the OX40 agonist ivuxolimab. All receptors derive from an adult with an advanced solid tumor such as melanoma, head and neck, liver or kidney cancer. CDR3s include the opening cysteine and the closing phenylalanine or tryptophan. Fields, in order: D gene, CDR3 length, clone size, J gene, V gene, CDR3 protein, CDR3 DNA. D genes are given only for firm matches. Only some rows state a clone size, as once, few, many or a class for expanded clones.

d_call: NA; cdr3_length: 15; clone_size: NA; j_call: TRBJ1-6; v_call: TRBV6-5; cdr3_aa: CASSLQSSYNSPLHF; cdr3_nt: TGTGCCAGCAGTCTACAGAGCTCCTATAATTCACCCCTCCACTTT
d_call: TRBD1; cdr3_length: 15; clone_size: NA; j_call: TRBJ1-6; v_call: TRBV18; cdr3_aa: CASSPKQGEGSPLHF; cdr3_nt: TGTGCCAGCTCACCGAAACAGGGGGAAGGGTCACCCCTCCACTTT
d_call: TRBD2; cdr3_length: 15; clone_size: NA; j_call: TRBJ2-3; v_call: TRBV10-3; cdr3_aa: CAIRGLAGGTDTQYF; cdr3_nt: TGTGCCATCAGGGGACTAGCGGGGGGCACAGATACGCAGTATTTT
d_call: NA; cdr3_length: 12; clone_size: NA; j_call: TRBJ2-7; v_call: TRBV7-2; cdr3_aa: CASSRGPYEQYF; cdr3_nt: TGTGCCAGCAGTCGTGGCCCCTACGAGCAGTACTTC
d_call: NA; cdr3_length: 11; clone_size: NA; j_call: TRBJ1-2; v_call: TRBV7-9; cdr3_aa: CASSSARGYTF; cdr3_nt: TGTGCCAGCAGCTCCGCTCGCGGCTACACCTTC
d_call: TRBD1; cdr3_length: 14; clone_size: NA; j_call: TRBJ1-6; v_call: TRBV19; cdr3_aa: CASSIRQGGSPLHF; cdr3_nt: TGTGCCAGTAGTATCAGACAGGGGGGTTCACCCCTCCACTTT
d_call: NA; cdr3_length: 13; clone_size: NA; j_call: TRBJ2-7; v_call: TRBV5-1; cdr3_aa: CASSRGTSYEQYF; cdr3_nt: TGCGCCAGCAGCCGCGGGACCTCCTACGAGCAGTACTTC
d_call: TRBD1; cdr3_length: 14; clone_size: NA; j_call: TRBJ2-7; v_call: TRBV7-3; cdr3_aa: CASSLNDRGYEQYF; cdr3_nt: TGTGCCAGCAGCTTAAATGACAGGGGCTACGAGCAGTACTTC
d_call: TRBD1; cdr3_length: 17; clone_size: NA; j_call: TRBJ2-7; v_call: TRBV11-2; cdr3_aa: CASSVMGQGMVAYEQYF; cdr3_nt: TGTGCCAGCAGCGTAATGGGACAGGGGATGGTCGCCTACGAGCAGTACTTC
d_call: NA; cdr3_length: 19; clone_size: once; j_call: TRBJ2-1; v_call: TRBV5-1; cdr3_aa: CASSLEGQGGGSSYNEQFF; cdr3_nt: TGCGCCAGCAGCTTGGAAGGGCAGGGTGGGGGAAGCTCCTACAATGAGCAGTTCTTC
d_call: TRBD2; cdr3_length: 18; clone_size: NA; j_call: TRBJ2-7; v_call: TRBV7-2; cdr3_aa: CASSLGTGLARVTYEQYF; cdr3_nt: TGTGCCAGCAGCTTAGGCACGGGACTAGCCCGCGTTACCTACGAGCAGTACTTC
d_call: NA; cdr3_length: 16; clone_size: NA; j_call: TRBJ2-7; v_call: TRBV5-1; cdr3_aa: CASSGNPRGAIDEQYF; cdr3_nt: TGCGCCAGCAGCGGAAACCCGCGCGGGGCAATCGACGAGCAGTACTTC
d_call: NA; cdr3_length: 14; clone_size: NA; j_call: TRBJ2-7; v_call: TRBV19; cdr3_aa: CASSISSQRDEQYF; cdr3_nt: TGTGCCAGTAGTATATCGAGCCAGAGGGACGAGCAGTACTTC